This TCR beta chain was retrieved from a study of blood T cell repertoires in COVID-19. Across the whole study: From the United States, Italy and Spain came samples of acute and convalescent COVID-19. T cells, B-cell-depleted T cells, or PBMCs provided the cDNA or gDNA that served as material.

The germline V gene encodes CDR1 LGHDT and CDR2 YNNKEL (reference sequence). Between the trimmed V and J ends, which lost 0 bases and 9 bases, there was a span of 10 bases. There are 13 residues in the CDR3. Enrolled during active infection, Seattle patients were then followed longitudinally. Authors' data handling: Reference gene primer amplification yielded estimated nucleated cell counts. The data were produced by immunoSEQ multiplex PCR, yet TCRdb's version contains in-frame clones alone and is incomplete. The V and J calls and the clone size are those of that table, but D and trimming were determined from the DNA. The repertoire holds some 260,000 clones, with roughly 88% as singletons.

This chain uses TRBV3-1 (or the pseudogene TRBV3-2) with TRBJ2-3; tentative D call: TRBD2 (5 bases). This receptor was taken from a woman aged 30 to 39 with COVID-19, enrolled during active disease. The sequencing input was peripheral blood. The CDR3 region is CASSQDEGGTQYF. CDR3 sequence (DNA): TGTGCCAGCAGCCAAGATGAAGGAGGAACGCAGTATTTT.